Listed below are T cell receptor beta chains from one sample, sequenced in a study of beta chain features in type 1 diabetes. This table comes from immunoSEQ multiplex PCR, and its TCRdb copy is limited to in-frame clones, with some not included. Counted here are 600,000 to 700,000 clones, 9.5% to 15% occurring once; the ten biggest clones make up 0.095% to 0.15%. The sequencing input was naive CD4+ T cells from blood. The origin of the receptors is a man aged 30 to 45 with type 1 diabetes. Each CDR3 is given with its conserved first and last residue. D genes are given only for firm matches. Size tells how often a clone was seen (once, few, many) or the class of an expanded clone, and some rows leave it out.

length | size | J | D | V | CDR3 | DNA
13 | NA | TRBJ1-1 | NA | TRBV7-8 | CASSLVRNTEAFF | TGTGCCAGCAGCTTAGTGAGGAACACTGAAGCTTTCTTT
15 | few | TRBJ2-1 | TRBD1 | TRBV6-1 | CASSETGGSYNEQFF | TGTGCCAGCAGTGAGACAGGGGGTTCCTACAATGAGCAGTTCTTC
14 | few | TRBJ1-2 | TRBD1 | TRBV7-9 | CASSSGQGTYGYTF | TGTGCCAGCAGCTCCGGACAGGGGACCTATGGCTACACCTTC
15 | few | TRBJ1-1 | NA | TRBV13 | CASSPPWGVNTEAFF | TGTGCCAGCAGCCCCCCTTGGGGGGTGAACACTGAAGCTTTCTTT
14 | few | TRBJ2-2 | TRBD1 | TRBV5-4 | CASTGQGEIGELFF | TGTGCCAGCACTGGACAGGGGGAAATCGGGGAGCTGTTTTTT
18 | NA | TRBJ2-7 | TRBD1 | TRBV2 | CASSGDRGPALGSYEQYF | TGTGCCAGCAGTGGGGACAGGGGGCCTGCTCTTGGATCCTACGAGCAGTACTTC
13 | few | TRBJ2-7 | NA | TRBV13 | CASSLVRGYEQYF | TGTGCCAGCAGCTTAGTCAGGGGATACGAGCAGTACTTC
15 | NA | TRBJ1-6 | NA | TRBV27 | CASSLVAGRNSPLHF | TGTGCCAGCAGTTTAGTGGCAGGGCGGAATTCACCCCTCCACTTT
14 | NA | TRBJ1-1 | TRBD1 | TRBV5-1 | CASSLTSGGTEAFF | TGCGCCAGCAGCTTGACATCAGGGGGCACTGAAGCTTTCTTT
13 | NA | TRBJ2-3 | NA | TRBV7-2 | CASSLAPKDTQYF | TGTGCCAGCAGCTTAGCGCCTAAAGATACGCAGTATTTT
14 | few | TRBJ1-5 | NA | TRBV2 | CASSREVGNQPQHF | TGTGCCAGCTCTAGGGAGGTTGGCAATCAGCCCCAGCATTTT
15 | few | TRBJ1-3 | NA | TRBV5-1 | CASSSGRSSGNTIYF | TGCGCCAGCAGCTCGGGCCGAAGCTCTGGAAACACCATATATTTT
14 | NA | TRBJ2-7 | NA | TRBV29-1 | CSGGGDRSPYEQYF | TGCAGCGGCGGGGGGGACAGGAGTCCCTACGAGCAGTACTTC
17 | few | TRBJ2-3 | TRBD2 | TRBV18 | CASSPRELAGGPDTQYF | TGTGCCAGCTCACCACGGGAACTAGCGGGGGGCCCAGATACGCAGTATTTT
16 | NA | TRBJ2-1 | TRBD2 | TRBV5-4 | CASSLGQGLSYNEQFF | TGTGCCAGCAGCTTGGGGCAGGGACTATCCTACAATGAGCAGTTCTTC
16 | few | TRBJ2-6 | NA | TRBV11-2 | CASSLVAESGANVLTF | TGTGCCAGCAGCTTAGTAGCTGAGTCTGGGGCCAACGTCCTGACTTTC
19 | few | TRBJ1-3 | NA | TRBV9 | CASSVAGGPDRFSGNTIYF | TGTGCCAGCAGCGTAGCTGGGGGACCGGACCGCTTCTCTGGAAACACCATATATTTT
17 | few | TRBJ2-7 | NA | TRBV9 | CASSFGLGRESTYEQYF | TGTGCCAGCAGCTTCGGCCTCGGACGAGAGAGTACCTACGAGCAGTACTTC
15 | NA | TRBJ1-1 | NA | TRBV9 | CASSVSPTANTEAFF | TGTGCCAGCAGCGTATCACCGACCGCGAACACTGAAGCTTTCTTT
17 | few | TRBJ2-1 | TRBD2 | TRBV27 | CASSRQTTSGGYNEQFF | TGTGCCAGCAGTCGCCAAACAACTAGCGGGGGGTACAATGAGCAGTTCTTC
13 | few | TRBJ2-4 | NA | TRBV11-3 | CASSLEFLGIQYF | TGTGCCAGCAGCTTAGAATTTTTGGGCATTCAGTACTTC
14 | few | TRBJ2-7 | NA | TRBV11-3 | CASSLGGARYEQYF | TGTGCCAGCAGCTTGGGAGGTGCGAGATACGAGCAGTACTTC
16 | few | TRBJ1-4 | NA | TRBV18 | CASSPPGQQGFGKLFF | TGTGCCAGCTCACCCCCGGGCCAGCAAGGATTTGGAAAACTGTTTTTT
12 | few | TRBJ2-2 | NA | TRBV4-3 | CASSQVKGELFF | TGCGCCAGCAGCCAAGTGAAAGGGGAGCTGTTTTTT
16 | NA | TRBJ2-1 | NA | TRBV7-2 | CASSLVAGSSYNEQFF | TGTGCCAGCAGCTTAGTGGCAGGGAGCTCCTACAATGAGCAGTTCTTC
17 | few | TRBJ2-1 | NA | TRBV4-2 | CASSQDRTPRVYNEQFF | TGTGCCAGCAGCCAAGATCGAACTCCCCGAGTTTACAATGAGCAGTTCTTC
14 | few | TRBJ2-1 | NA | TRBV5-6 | CASSQGRPYNEQFF | TGTGCCAGCAGCCAGGGACGGCCATACAATGAGCAGTTCTTC
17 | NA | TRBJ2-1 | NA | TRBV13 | CASSPGWGTSRYNEQFF | TGTGCCAGCAGCCCCGGATGGGGAACTAGCAGATACAATGAGCAGTTCTTC
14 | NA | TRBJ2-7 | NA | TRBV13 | CASSVTERVDEQYF | TGTGCCAGCAGTGTAACCGAGAGGGTCGACGAGCAGTACTTC
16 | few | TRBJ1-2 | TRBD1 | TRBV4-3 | CASSQDHQGDFYGYTF | TGCGCCAGCAGCCAAGATCATCAGGGGGACTTCTATGGCTACACCTTC
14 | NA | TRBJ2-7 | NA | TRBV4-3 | CASSQEPGTYEQYF | TGCGCCAGCAGCCAAGAGCCGGGCACCTACGAGCAGTACTTC
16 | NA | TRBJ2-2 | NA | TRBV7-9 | CASSLAGPPDTGELFF | TGTGCCAGCAGCTTAGCGGGGCCCCCGGACACCGGGGAGCTGTTTTTT
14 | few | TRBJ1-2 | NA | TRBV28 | CASSPPQGGYGYTF | TGTGCCAGCAGTCCACCACAGGGTGGCTATGGCTACACCTTC
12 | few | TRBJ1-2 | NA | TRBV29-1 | CSVGESSYGYTF | TGCAGCGTAGGGGAGTCGAGCTATGGCTACACCTTC
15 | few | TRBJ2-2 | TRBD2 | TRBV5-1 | CASSPGTSGTGELFF | TGCGCCAGCAGCCCGGGGACTAGCGGCACCGGGGAGCTGTTTTTT
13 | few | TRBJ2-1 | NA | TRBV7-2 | CASSLGTYNEQFF | TGTGCCAGCAGCTTAGGAACTTACAATGAGCAGTTCTTC
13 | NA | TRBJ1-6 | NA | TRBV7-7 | CASSFREGSPLHF | TGTGCTAGCAGCTTTAGGGAGGGCTCACCCCTCCACTTT
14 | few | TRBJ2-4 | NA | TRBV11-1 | CASSLEQAEDIQYF | TGTGCCAGCAGCTTAGAACAGGCGGAGGACATTCAGTACTTC
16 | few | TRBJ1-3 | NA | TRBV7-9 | CASSFFGISSGNTIYF | TGTGCCAGCAGCTTCTTTGGAATTTCCTCTGGAAACACCATATATTTT
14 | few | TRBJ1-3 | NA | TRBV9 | CASSVQMGGNTIYF | TGTGCCAGCAGCGTACAGATGGGGGGAAACACCATATATTTT
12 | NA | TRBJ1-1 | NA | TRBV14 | CASTRLNTEAFF | TGTGCCAGCACCCGACTGAACACTGAAGCTTTCTTT
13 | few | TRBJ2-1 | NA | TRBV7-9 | CASSVEDAFEQFF | TGTGCCAGCAGCGTAGAGGACGCCTTTGAGCAGTTCTTC
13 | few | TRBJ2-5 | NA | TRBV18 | CASSRVSQETQYF | TGTGCCAGCTCAAGGGTCAGTCAAGAGACCCAGTACTTC
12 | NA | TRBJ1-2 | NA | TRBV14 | CASSEGAGGYTF | TGTGCCAGCTCCGAAGGGGCGGGTGGCTACACCTTC
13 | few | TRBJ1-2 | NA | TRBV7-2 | CASSQDVGRGYTF | TGTGCCAGCAGCCAGGACGTTGGTCGTGGCTACACCTTC
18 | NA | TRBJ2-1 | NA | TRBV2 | CASSESSKGRWQGHEQFF | TGTGCCAGCAGTGAAAGTAGTAAAGGACGGTGGCAAGGGCATGAGCAGTTCTTC
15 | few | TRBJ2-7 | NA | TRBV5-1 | CASSPSLRPHYEQYF | TGCGCCAGCAGCCCTTCCTTACGGCCTCACTACGAGCAGTACTTC
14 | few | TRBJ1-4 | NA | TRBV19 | CASRPTGGGEKLFF | TGTGCCAGTCGTCCAACCGGAGGTGGTGAAAAACTGTTTTTT
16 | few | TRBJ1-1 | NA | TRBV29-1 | CSVTPIGGPWDTEAFF | TGCAGCGTCACTCCCATAGGGGGACCCTGGGATACTGAAGCTTTCTTT
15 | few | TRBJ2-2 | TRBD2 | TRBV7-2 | CASSPEWGGTGELFF | TGTGCCAGCAGCCCAGAATGGGGGGGCACCGGGGAGCTGTTTTTT
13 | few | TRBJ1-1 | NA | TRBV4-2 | CASSQDTGAEAFF | TGTGCCAGCAGCCAAGATACGGGGGCTGAAGCTTTCTTT
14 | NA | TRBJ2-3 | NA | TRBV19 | CASSIRQSTDTQYF | TGTGCCAGTAGTATACGACAGAGCACAGATACGCAGTATTTT
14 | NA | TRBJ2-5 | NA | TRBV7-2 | CASSLMGVSETQYF | TGTGCCAGCAGCTTAATGGGGGTCTCGGAGACCCAGTACTTC
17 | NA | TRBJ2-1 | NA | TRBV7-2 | CASSLDSGTDLYNEQFF | TGTGCCAGCAGCTTAGATTCCGGGACGGATTTGTACAATGAGCAGTTCTTC
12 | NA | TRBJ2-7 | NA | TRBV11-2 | CASGRGTYEQYF | TGTGCCAGCGGCAGGGGAACCTACGAGCAGTACTTC
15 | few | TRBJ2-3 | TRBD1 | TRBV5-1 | CASIPGTGETDTQYF | TGCGCCAGCATCCCAGGGACAGGGGAAACAGATACGCAGTATTTT
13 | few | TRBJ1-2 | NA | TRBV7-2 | CASSLSRNYGYTF | TGTGCCAGCAGCTTATCCCGTAACTATGGCTACACCTTC
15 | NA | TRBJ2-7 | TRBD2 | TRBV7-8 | CASSLRLAGPYEQYF | TGTGCCAGCAGCTTACGGCTAGCGGGGCCCTACGAGCAGTACTTC
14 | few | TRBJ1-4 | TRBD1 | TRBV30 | CAWSVGQGDEKLFF | TGTGCCTGGAGTGTAGGGCAGGGGGATGAAAAACTGTTTTTT
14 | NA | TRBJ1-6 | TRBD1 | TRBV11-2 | CASSTRTGSSPLHF | TGTGCCAGCAGCACTAGGACAGGGAGTTCACCCCTCCACTTT